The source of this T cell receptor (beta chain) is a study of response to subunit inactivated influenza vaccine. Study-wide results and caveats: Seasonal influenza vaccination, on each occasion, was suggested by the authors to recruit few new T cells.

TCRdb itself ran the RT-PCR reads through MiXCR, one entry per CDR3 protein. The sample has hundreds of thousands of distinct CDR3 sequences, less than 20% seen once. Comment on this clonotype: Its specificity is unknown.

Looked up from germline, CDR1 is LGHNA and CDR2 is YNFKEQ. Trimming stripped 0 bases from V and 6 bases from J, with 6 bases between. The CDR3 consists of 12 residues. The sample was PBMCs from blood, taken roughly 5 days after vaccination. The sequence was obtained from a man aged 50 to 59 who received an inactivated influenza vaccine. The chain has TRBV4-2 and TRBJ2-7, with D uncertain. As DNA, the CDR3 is TGTGCCAGCAGCCAAGATGGGCCCGAGCAGTACTTC. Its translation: CASSQDGPEQYF.